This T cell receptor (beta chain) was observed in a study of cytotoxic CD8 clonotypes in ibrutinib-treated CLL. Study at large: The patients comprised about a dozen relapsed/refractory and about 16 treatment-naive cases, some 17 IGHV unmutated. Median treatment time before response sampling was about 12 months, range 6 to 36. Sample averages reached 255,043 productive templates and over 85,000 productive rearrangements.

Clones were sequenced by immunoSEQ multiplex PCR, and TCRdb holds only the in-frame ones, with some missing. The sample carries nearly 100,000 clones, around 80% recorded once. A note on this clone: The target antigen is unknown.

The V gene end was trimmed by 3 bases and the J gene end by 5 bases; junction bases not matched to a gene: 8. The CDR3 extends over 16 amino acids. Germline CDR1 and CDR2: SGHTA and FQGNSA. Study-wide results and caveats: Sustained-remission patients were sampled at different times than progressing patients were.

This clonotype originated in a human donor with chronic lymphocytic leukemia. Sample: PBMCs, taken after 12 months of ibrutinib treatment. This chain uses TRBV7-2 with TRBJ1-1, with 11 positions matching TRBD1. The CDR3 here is CASSFRTGGYGTEAFF. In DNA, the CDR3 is TGTGCCAGCAGCTTCCGGACAGGGGGCTACGGGACTGAAGCTTTCTTT.